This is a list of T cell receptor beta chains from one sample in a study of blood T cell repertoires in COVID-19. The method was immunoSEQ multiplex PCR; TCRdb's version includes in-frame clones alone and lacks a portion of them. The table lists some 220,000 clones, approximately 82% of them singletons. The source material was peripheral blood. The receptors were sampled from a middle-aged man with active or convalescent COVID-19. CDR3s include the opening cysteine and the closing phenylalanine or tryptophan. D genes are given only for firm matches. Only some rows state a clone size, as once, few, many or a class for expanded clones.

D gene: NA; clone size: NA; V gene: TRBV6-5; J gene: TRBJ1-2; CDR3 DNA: TGTGCCAGCAGTTACTCGATAGCAGCTCAGTATGGCTACACCTTC; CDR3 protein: CASSYSIAAQYGYTF
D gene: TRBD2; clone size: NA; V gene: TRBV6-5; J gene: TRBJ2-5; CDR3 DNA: TGTGCCAGCAGCGTACTAGCGGGAGCAGAGACCCAGTACTTC; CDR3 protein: CASSVLAGAETQYF
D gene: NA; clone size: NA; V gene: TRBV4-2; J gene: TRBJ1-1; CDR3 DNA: TGTGCCAGCAGCCAAGAGGGGGGGGAGGTGTACACTGAAGCTTTCTTT; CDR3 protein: CASSQEGGEVYTEAFF
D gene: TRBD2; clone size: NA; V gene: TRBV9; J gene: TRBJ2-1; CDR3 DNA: TGTGCCAGCAGCGGTCTAGCGGGAATCTACAATGAGCAGTTCTTC; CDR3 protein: CASSGLAGIYNEQFF
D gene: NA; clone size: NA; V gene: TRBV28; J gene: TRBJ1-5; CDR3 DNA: TGTGCCAGCAGTTTACTCCAATACGGGGGGTATAGCAATCAGCCCCAGCATTTT; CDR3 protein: CASSLLQYGGYSNQPQHF
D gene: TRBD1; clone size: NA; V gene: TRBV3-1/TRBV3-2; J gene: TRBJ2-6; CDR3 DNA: TGTGCCAGCAGCCAAACTAGACAGGGGGGCTCTGGGGCCAACGTCCTGACTTTC; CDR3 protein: CASSQTRQGGSGANVLTF
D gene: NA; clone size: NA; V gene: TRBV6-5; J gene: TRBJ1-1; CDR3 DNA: TGTGCCAGCAGTTACAATTTGGGAGCGGGGACTGAAGCTTTCTTT; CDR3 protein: CASSYNLGAGTEAFF
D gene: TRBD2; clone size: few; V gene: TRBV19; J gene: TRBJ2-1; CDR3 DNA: TGTGCCAGTAGACAAATAGCGGGAGGCCAGCCTGAGCAGTTCTTC; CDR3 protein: CASRQIAGGQPEQFF
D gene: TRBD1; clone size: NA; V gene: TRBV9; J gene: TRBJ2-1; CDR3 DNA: TGTGCCAGCAGCCAACCCCGGACAGGGGGCTATGAGCAGTTCTTC; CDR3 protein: CASSQPRTGGYEQFF
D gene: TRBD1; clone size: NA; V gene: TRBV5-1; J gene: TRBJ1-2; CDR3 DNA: TGCGCCAGCAGCAACCCGGGACAGGGGGTTGATGGCTACACCTTC; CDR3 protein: CASSNPGQGVDGYTF
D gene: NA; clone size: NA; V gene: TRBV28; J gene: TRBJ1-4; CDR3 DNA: TGTGCCAGCAGTTTCCTCCGAGCGAGGGAAAAACTGTTTTTT; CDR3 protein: CASSFLRAREKLFF
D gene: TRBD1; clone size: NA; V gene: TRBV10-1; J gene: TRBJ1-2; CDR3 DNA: TGCGCCAGCAGTGAGTCGACCGGGACAGCCACTAGCCCGTATGGCTACACCTTC; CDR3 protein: CASSESTGTATSPYGYTF
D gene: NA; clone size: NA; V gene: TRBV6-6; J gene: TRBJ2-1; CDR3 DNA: TGTGCCAGCAGTAAACAGGAACGTGGTGAGCAGTTCTTC; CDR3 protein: CASSKQERGEQFF
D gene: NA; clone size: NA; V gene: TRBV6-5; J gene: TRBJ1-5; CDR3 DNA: TGTGCCAGCATCCGAGGGGGGGAAAGAAATCAGCCCCAGCATTTT; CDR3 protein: CASIRGGERNQPQHF
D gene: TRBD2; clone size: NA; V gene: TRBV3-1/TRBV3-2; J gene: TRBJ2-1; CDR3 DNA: TGTGCCAGCAGCCAAAAGAAAGCGGGAGGGCCAAAGAATGAGCAGTTCTTC; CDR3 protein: CASSQKKAGGPKNEQFF
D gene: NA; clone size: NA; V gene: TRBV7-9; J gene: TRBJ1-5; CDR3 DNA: TGTGCCAGCAGCGACAGACCCAATCAGCCCCAGCATTTT; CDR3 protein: CASSDRPNQPQHF
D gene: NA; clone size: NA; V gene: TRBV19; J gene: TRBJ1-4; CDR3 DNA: TGTGCCAGTAGTACTAACCTAGGGGTGGTTAATGAAAAACTGTTTTTT; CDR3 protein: CASSTNLGVVNEKLFF
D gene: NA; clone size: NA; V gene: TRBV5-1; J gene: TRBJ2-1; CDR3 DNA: TGCGCCAGCAGCTTGGAGGGGTTCTCCTACAATGAGCAGTTCTTC; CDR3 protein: CASSLEGFSYNEQFF
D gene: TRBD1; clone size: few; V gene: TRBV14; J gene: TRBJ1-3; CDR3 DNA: TGTGCCAGCAGCCGGACAGGGTTCGGAAACACCATATATTTT; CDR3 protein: CASSRTGFGNTIYF
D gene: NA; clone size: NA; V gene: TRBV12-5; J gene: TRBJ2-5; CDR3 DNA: TGTGCTAGTGGTTTGGTTAAGTACAGTGTACAGACCCAGTACTTC; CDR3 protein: CASGLVKYSVQTQYF
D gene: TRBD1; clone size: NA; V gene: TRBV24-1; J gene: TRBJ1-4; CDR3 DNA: TGTGCCACCAGTGATGGCGGACAGGGGGAAAAACTGTTTTTT; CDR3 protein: CATSDGGQGEKLFF
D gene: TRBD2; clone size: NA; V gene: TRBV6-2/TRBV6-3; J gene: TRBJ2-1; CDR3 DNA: TGTGCCAGCAGCTTAGCGGGAGGCCAAGGGGAACAGTTCTTC; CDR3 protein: CASSLAGGQGEQFF
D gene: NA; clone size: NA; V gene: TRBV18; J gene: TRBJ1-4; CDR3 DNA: TGTGCCAGCTCACCACCAGGGGCAGGGCGCAACGAAAAACTGTTTTTT; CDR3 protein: CASSPPGAGRNEKLFF
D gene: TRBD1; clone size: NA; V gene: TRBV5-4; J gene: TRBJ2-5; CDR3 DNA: TGTGCCAGCAGCTTGGGGACAGGGGAAGGTCTACAAGAGACCCAGTACTTC; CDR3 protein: CASSLGTGEGLQETQYF
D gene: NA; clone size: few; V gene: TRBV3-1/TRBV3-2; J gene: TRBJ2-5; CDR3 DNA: TGTGCCAGCAGCCAATTGTTCGGAGATAAAGAGACCCAGTACTTC; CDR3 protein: CASSQLFGDKETQYF
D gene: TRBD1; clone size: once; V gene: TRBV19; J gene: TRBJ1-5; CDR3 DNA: TGTGCCAGTAGTATGGACAGGGGAGGCAATCAGCCCCAGCATTTT; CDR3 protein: CASSMDRGGNQPQHF